The clone carrying this T cell receptor (beta chain) was seen ten or more times. What it recognizes is unknown. The data derive from a study of T cell repertoires in cytomegalovirus infection. Across the study: HLA-C-restricted CMV epitopes, recently identified, and well-studied HLA-B-restricted ones were used by the study. CMV infection and matching HLA type were both indicated by public TCR beta signatures.

TCRdb analysed the reads with MiXCR anew, one entry per CDR3 protein. This table holds nearly 700,000 distinct CDR3 sequences, around 30% found once. General study results and limits: People with CMV and the relevant HLA were identified by cumulative public TCR beta family frequency. It was HLA-C-restricted CMV-specific TCR beta clonotypes that dominated the response ex vivo.

Trimming cost V 5 bases and J 4 bases; bases outside gene matches: 16. The V gene's germline CDR1 is SGHVS and CDR2 FNYEAQ. The CDR3 sequence is 17 residues long. The input for sequencing was cultured PBMCs, taken from culture after CMV antigen stimulation. V gene TRBV7-6 combines with J gene TRBJ1-1; 7 nucleotides match TRBD1. This receptor was identified in a human donor in good health (CMV status not recorded). Some clones in this sample may be carry-over from other donors' samples. The CDR3: CASSPKGRGYLGTEAFF. The DNA of the CDR3 is TGTGCCAGCAGCCCCAAGGGCAGGGGGTATTTAGGCACTGAAGCTTTCTTT.